Shown below are 8 T cell receptor beta chains from a single sample sequenced in a study of blood T cell repertoires in COVID-19. Method: immunoSEQ multiplex PCR; TCRdb's copy keeps in-frame clones and lacks some. The sample has about 24,000 clones; roughly 89% are singletons. Sequencing was carried out using peripheral blood. These TCRs come from a human donor in a cohort sampled during active COVID-19.

The chain has TRBV18 and TRBJ1-1; 7 bases are shared with TRBD1. The CDR3 runs to 13 residues. V was pared by 7 bases and J by 5 bases, with 7 bases of the junction left unmatched. Looked up from germline, CDR1 is KGHSH and CDR2 is LQKENI. DNA for the CDR3: TGTGCCAGCTTGCAGGGGGACCGTACTGAAGCTTTCTTT. This codes for CASLQGDRTEAFF.

This chain uses TRBV7-9 with TRBJ2-2; D gene unclear. From germline, CDR1 is SEHNR and CDR2 FQNEAQ (reference sequence). The CDR3 consists of 14 residues. The V end was cut by 4 bases, the J end by 8 bases, with 14 bases between. DNA of the CDR3: TGTGCCAGCAGCTCCTTTTCTCGTTCTGGGGAGCTGTTTTTT. As protein: CASSSFSRSGELFF.

The chain couples TRBV18 to TRBJ2-7, with 7 positions matching TRBD1. V gave up 4 bases and J gave up 3 bases; unmatched junction bases: 3. The germline V gene encodes CDR1 KGHSH and CDR2 LQKENI. The CDR3 is 13 residues long. The CDR3 reads CASSLGTDYEQYF. DNA of the CDR3: TGTGCCAGCTCACTTGGGACAGACTACGAGCAGTACTTC.

The genes are TRBV9 and TRBJ2-3; D may be TRBD1 (7 bases). The CDR3 consists of 15 residues. The germline CDR1 and CDR2 sequences are SGDLS and YYNGEE. Trimming shortened V by 1 base and J by 2 bases, and 11 bases separated the two germline ends. The chain's CDR3 is CASSVSGGSTDTQYF. The CDR3 region has the DNA TGTGCCAGCAGCGTATCAGGGGGGTCCACAGATACGCAGTATTTT.

The chain couples TRBV5-4 to TRBJ2-2; possibly TRBD2 for D (5 bases). Trimming stripped 0 bases from V and 3 bases from J, with 6 bases between. The CDR3 loop spans 14 amino acids. Germline V gene lookup returns CDR1 SGHNT and CDR2 YYREEE (reference sequence). The CDR3 DNA reads TGTGCCAGCAGCTTGGCGGGGTACACCGGGGAGCTGTTTTTT. Residues: CASSLAGYTGELFF. Full variable domain (remainder filled in from reference TRBV5-4 and TRBJ2-2): ETGVTQSPTHLIKTRGQQVTLRCSSQSGHNTVSWYQQALGQGPQFIFQYYREEENGRGNFPPRFSGLQFPNYSSELNVNALELDDSALYLCASSLAGYTGELFFGEGSRLTVL.

The CDR3, as DNA: TGTGCCAGCAGCGCCGGGACAGACCTTGAAGCTTTCTTT. Its protein is CASSAGTDLEAFF. J is TRBJ1-1 and V is TRBV6-6; 7 positions match TRBD1. The CDR3 contains 13 residues. Trimming took 6 bases from V and 7 from J; bases not matched to a gene: 8. Germline V gives CDR1 MNHNY, CDR2 SVGAGI (reference sequence).

The chain is built from TRBV4-1 and TRBJ2-3; 10 positions agree with TRBD1. Trimming removed 2 bases from V and 8 bases from J; junction bases left unmatched: 4. Germline-derived CDR1 and CDR2 are MGHRA and YSYEKL. The CDR3 extends over 14 amino acids. This chain's CDR3 is CASSQIRDRGTQYF. For the CDR3, the DNA is TGCGCCAGCAGCCAAATCCGGGACAGGGGTACGCAGTATTTT.

V gene TRBV6-5 combines with J gene TRBJ1-1, with 10 positions matching TRBD1. From germline, CDR1 is MNHEY and CDR2 SVGAGI. This CDR3 contains 15 residues. Trimming removed 7 bases from V and 4 bases from J; junction bases left unmatched: 9. CDR3 protein: CASIPRQGAVTEAFF. DNA for the CDR3: TGTGCCAGCATCCCTCGACAGGGGGCGGTCACTGAAGCTTTCTTT.